This TCR beta chain appears in the sequencing data of a study of blood T cell repertoires in COVID-19. The CDR3 runs to 15 residues. V was cut by 0 bases and J by 7 bases, with 14 bases left in between. Germline CDR1 SGDLS, CDR2 YYNGEE. Clones were read by immunoSEQ multiplex PCR, and TCRdb kept only the in-frame ones, dropping some. The table lists 300,000 to 400,000 clones, more than 80% of them singletons. The sample comprised PBMCs or T cells enriched from blood (not recorded which). The genes are TRBV9 and TRBJ2-1; a possible D gene is TRBD1 (5 bases). The sequence came from a man between 18 and 29 years old who had recovered from COVID-19. CDR3 amino acids: CASSVEGLEWNEQFF. CDR3 in DNA: TGTGCCAGCAGCGTAGAGGGGCTAGAATGGAATGAGCAGTTCTTC.